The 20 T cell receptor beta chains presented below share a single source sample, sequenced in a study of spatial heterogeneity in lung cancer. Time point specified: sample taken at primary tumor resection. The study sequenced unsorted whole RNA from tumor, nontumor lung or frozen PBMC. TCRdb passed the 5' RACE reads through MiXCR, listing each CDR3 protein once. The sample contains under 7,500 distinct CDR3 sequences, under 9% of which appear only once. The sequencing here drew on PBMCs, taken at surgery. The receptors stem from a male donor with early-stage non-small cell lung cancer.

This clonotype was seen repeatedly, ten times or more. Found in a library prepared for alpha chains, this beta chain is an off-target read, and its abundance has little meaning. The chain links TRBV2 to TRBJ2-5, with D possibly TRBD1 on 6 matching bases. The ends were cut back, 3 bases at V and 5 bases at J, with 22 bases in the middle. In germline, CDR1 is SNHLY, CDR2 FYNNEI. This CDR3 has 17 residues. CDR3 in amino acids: CASSEAGPGQAGETQYF. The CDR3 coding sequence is TGTGCCAGCAGTGAGGCAGGCCCGGGACAAGCAGGGGAGACCCAGTACTTC.

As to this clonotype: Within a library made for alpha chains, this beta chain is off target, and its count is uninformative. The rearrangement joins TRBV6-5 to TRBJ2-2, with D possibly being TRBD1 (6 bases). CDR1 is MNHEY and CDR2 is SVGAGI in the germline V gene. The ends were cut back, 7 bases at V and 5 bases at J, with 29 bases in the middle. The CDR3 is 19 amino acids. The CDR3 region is CASTLFTASTGTGTGELFF. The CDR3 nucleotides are TGTGCCAGCACCCTCTTTACGGCGTCAACAGGGACGGGGACCGGGGAGCTGTTTTTT.

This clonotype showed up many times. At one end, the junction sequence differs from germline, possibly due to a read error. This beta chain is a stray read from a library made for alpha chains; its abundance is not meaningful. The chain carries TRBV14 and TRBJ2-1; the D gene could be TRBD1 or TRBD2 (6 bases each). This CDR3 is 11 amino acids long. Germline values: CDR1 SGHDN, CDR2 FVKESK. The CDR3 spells CASSTGGDISF. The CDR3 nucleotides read TGTGCCAGCAGCACGGGCGGGGACATTTCCTTC.

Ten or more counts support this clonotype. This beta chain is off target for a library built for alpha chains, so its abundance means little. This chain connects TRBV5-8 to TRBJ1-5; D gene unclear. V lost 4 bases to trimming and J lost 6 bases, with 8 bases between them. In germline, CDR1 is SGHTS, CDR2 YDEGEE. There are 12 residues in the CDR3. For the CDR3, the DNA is TGTGCCAGCAGCCCTGGACCTCAGCCCCAGCATTTT. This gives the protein CASSPGPQPQHF.

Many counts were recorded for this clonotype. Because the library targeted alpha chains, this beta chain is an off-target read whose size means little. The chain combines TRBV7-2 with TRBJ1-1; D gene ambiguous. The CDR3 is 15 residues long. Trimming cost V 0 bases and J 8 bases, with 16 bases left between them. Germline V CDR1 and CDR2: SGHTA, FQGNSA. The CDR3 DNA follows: TGTGCCAGCAGCTTAGCGGGATCAGAGTTAGCGGAAGCTTTCTTT. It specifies CASSLAGSELAEAFF.

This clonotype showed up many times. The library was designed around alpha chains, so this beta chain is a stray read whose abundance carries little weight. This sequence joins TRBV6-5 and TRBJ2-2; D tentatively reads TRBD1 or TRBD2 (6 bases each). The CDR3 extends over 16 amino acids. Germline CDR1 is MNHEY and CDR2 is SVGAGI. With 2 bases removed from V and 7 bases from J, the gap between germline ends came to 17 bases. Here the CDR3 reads CASSYVRGPGSGELFF. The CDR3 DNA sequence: TGTGCCAGCAGTTACGTCCGGGGGCCGGGGAGCGGGGAGCTGTTTTTT.

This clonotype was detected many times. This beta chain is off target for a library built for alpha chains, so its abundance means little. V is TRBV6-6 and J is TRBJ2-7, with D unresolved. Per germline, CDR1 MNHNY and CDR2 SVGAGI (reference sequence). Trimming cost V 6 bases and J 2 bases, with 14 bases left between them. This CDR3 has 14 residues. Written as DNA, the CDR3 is TGTGCCAGCAGCCTCCCGACTGTTCCCTACGAGCAGTACTTC. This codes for CASSLPTVPYEQYF.

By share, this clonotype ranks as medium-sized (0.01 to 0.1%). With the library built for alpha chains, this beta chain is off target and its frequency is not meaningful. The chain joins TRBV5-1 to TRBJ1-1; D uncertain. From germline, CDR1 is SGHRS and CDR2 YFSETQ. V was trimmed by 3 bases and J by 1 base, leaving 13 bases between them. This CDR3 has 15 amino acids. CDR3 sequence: CASSSETVGNTEAFF. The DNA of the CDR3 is TGCGCCAGCAGCTCGGAAACAGTCGGGAACACTGAAGCTTTCTTT.

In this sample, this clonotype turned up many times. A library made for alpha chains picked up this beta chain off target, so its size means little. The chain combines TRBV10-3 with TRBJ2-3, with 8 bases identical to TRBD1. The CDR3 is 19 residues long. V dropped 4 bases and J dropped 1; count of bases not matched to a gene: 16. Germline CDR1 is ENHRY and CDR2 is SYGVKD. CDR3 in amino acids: CAISASLTGERLGTDTQYF. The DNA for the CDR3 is TGTGCCATCAGTGCATCCCTGACAGGGGAACGGTTGGGCACAGATACGCAGTATTTT.

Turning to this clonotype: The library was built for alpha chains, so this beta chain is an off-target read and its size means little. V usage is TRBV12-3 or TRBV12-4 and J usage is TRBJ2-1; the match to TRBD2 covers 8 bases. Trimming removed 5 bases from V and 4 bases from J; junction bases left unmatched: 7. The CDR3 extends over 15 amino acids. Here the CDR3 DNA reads TGTGCCAGCAGTCCAAGGACTAGCTCTTACAATGAGCAGTTCTTC. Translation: CASSPRTSSYNEQFF.

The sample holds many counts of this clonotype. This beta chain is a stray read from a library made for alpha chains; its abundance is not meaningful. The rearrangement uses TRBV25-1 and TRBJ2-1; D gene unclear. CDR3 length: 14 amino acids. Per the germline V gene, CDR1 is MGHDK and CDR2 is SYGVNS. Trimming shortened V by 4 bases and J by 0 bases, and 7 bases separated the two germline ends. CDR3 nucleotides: TGTGCCAGCAGTGTTCCGAGCTCCTACAATGAGCAGTTCTTC. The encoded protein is CASSVPSSYNEQFF.

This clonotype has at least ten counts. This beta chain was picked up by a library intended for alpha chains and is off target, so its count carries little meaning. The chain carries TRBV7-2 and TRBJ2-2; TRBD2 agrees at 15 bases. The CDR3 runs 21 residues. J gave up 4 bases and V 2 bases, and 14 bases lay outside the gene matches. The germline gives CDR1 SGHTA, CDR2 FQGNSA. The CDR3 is CASSLPLGGLAGGPSTGELFF. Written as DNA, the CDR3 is TGTGCCAGCAGCTTACCTCTGGGAGGACTAGCGGGGGGGCCGAGCACCGGGGAGCTGTTTTTT.

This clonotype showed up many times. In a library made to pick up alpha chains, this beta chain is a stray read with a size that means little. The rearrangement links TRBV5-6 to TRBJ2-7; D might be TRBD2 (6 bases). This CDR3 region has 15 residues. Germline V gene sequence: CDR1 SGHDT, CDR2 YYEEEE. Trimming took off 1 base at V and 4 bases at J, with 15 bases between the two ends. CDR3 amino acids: CASSLLGGINYEQYF. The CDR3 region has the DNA TGTGCCAGCAGCTTGTTAGGAGGGATTAATTACGAGCAGTACTTC.

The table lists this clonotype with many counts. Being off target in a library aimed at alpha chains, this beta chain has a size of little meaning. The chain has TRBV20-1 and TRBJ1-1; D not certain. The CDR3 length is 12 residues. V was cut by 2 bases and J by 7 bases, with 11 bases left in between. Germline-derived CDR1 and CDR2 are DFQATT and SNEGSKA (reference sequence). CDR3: CSARPGGSEAFF. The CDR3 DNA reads TGCAGTGCTAGACCGGGTGGCAGTGAAGCTTTCTTT.

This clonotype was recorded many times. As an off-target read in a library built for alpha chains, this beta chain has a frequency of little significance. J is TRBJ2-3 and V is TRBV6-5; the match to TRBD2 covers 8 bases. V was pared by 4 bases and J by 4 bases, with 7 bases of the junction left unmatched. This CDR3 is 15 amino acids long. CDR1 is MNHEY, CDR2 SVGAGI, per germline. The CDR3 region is CASSSLSGVSDTQYF. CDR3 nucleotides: TGTGCCAGCAGTTCCCTTAGCGGGGTGTCAGATACGCAGTATTTT.

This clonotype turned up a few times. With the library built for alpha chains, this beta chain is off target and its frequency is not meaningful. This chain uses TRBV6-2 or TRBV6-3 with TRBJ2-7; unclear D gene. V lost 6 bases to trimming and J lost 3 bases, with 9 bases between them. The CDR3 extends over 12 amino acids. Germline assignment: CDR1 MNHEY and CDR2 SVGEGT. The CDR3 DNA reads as TGTGCCAGCAGGGACGATCTCTACGAGCAGTACTTC. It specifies CASRDDLYEQYF.

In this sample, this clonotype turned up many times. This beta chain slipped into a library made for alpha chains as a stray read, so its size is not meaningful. CDR3 amino acids: CATRDQLEKLFF. In nucleotides, the CDR3 is TGTGCCACCCGGGACCAACTGGAGAAACTGTTTTTT. The chain couples TRBV25-1 to TRBJ1-4; a possible D gene is TRBD1 (5 bases). Between the trimmed V and J ends, which lost 10 bases and 11 bases, there was a span of 17 bases. The CDR3 extends over 12 amino acids. Germline V CDR1 and CDR2: MGHDK, SYGVNS. Complete variable domain (other parts from reference TRBV25-1 and TRBJ1-4): EADIYQTPRYLVIGTGKKITLECSQTMGHDKMYWYQQDPGMELHLIHYSYGVNSTEKGDLSSESTVSRIRTEHFPLTLESARPSHTSQYLCATRDQLEKLFFGSGTQLSVL.

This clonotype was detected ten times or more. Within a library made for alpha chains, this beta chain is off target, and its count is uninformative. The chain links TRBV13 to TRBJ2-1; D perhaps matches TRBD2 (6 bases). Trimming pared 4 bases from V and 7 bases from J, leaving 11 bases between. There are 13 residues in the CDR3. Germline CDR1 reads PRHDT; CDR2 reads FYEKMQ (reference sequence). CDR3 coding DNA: TGTGCCAGCAGCTCCGGGACTCCGAATGAGCAGTTCTTC. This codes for CASSSGTPNEQFF.

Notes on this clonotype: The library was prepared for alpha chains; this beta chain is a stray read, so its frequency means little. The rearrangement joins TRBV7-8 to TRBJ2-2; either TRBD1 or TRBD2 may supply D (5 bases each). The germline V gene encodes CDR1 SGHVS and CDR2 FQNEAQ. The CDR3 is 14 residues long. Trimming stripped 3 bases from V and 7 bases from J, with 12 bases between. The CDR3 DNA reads TGTGCCAGCAGCTTGGGGGAACCGGTCGGGGAGCTGTTTTTT. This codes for CASSLGEPVGELFF.

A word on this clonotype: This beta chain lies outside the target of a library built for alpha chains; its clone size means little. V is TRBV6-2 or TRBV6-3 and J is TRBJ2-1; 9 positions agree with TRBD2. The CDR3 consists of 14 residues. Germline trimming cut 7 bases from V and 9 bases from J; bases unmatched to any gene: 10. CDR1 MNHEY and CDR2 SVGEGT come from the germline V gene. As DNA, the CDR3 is TGTGCCAGCAACGAGCGGGAGGTCTCTCTTGAGCAGTTCTTC. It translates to CASNEREVSLEQFF.